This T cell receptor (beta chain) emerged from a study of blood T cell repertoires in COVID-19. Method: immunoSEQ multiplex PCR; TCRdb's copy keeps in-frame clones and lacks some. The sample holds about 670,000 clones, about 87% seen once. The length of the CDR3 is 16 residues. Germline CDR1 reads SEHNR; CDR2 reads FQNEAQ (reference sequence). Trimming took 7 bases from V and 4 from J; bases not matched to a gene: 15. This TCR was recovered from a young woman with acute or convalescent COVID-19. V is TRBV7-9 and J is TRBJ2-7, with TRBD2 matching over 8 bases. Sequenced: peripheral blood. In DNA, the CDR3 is TGTGCCAGCAATGGTGGAAGCGGGGGATCCTTTTACGAGCAGTACTTC. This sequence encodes CASNGGSGGSFYEQYF. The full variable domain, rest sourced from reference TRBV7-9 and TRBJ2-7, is DTGVSQNPRHKITKRGQNVTFRCDPISEHNRLYWYRQTLGQGPEFLTYFQNEAQLEKSRLLSDRFSAERPKGSFSTLEIQRTEQGDSAMYLCASNGGSGGSFYEQYFGPGTRLTVT.